These 17 T cell receptor beta chains share one sample of origin, sequenced in a study of blood T cell repertoires in COVID-19. The method was immunoSEQ multiplex PCR; TCRdb's version includes in-frame clones alone and lacks a portion of them. The data contain a few hundred thousand clones, about 90% of them singletons. Source material: peripheral blood. These receptors were obtained from a woman under 40 with COVID-19, enrolled during active disease.

This clone was counted once. This chain connects TRBV27 to TRBJ2-3, with 7 bases identical to TRBD2. Trimming cost V 2 bases and J 5 bases; bases outside gene matches: 1. This CDR3 is 13 amino acids long. CDR1 MNHEY and CDR2 SMNVEV come from the germline V gene (reference sequence). Here the CDR3 reads CASSLAGEDTQYF. The CDR3 DNA is TGTGCCAGCAGTTTAGCGGGAGAAGATACGCAGTATTTT.

This clone has just one count. The CDR3 nucleotides are TGTGCCAGCAGCTTATACGCCGGGGGAGGAAGCAATCAGCCCCAGCATTTT. This encodes CASSLYAGGGSNQPQHF. The rearrangement uses TRBV7-9 and TRBJ1-5, with D possibly TRBD1 on 5 matching bases. CDR3 length equals 17 residues. Trimming cost V 2 bases and J 1 base, with 15 bases left between them. The germline V gene has CDR1 SEHNR and CDR2 FQNEAQ (reference sequence).

This chain joins TRBV5-4 and TRBJ1-1, with TRBD1 as a possible D gene (5 bases). The V gene's germline CDR1 is SGHNT and CDR2 YYREEE (reference sequence). V lost 1 base and J lost 1, with 11 bases in between. The CDR3 is made up of 15 amino acids. For the CDR3, the DNA is TGTGCCAGCAGCTTGCAGGGCCCGAGGAACACTGAAGCTTTCTTT. It specifies CASSLQGPRNTEAFF.

The V call is TRBV6-4, the J call TRBJ1-5; D might be TRBD1 (6 bases). CDR1 MRHNA and CDR2 SNTAGT come from the germline V gene. V was pared by 2 bases and J by 7 bases, with 18 bases between. This CDR3 has 16 amino acids. For the CDR3, the DNA is TGTGCCAGCAGTGACGCCCCGGCAGGGGTGAGACAGCCCCAGCATTTT. This gives the protein CASSDAPAGVRQPQHF.

This clone has a handful of counts. The chain recombines TRBV7-9 with TRBJ1-2; D is perhaps TRBD1 (6 bases). Germline lookup yields CDR1 SEHNR and CDR2 FQNEAQ (reference sequence). CDR3 size: 16 residues. V shed 1 base and J shed 0 bases, with 12 bases lying between them. CDR3 DNA sequence: TGTGCCAGCAGCTTAGGCGGGGGCGTAGCTAACTATGGCTACACCTTC. Its protein is CASSLGGGVANYGYTF.

J is TRBJ2-7 and V is TRBV25-1; D is perhaps TRBD1 (6 bases). The length of the CDR3 is 15 residues. V gave up 4 bases and J gave up 3 bases, with 16 bases separating them. Germline V gives CDR1 MGHDK, CDR2 SYGVNS. CDR3 coding DNA: TGTGCCAGCAGTGGACATAGTACAGGGTTCTACGAGCAGTACTTC. Translating it yields CASSGHSTGFYEQYF.

The chain is built from TRBV11-2 and TRBJ1-2; D not certain. The CDR3 extends over 15 amino acids. The V gene lost 3 bases and the J gene lost 4 bases, with 15 bases spanning the gap. From germline, CDR1 is SGHAT and CDR2 FQNNGV. The CDR3 spells CASSLFLQDPYGYTF. The CDR3 region has the DNA TGTGCCAGCAGCTTGTTTCTGCAGGATCCCTATGGCTACACCTTC.

The chain joins TRBV19 to TRBJ2-1, with D unresolved. The CDR3 covers 14 residues. Germline CDR1 and CDR2: LNHDA and SQIVND (reference sequence). V lost 7 bases and J lost 1, with 11 bases in between. The CDR3 coding sequence is TGTGCCAGTACCCCTGCGGCGTCCTACAATGAGCAGTTCTTC. Protein sequence: CASTPAASYNEQFF.

This clone was detected only a few times. The chain joins TRBV19 to TRBJ1-5; D is perhaps TRBD1 (6 bases). V lost 7 bases and J lost 0, with 13 bases in between. Germline values: CDR1 LNHDA, CDR2 SQIVND (reference sequence). CDR3 size: 15 residues. The CDR3 region has the DNA TGTGCCAGTACCTTGACAGGTTTTAGCAATCAGCCCCAGCATTTT. It encodes CASTLTGFSNQPQHF.

The chain recombines TRBV5-1 with TRBJ2-3; TRBD1 agrees at 8 bases. Germline CDR1 SGHRS, CDR2 YFSETQ. J was trimmed by 4 bases and V by 2 bases; bases with no gene match: 3. The CDR3 spans 14 residues. The CDR3 loop reads CASSFQGAPDTQYF. CDR3 coding DNA: TGCGCCAGCAGCTTCCAGGGGGCCCCAGATACGCAGTATTTT.

The V gene is TRBV6-2 or TRBV6-3, the J gene TRBJ2-6; maybe TRBD1 (6 bases). Looked up from germline, CDR1 is MNHEY and CDR2 is SVGEGT. The CDR3 contains 15 residues. V was cut by 5 bases and J by 1 base, with 9 bases left in between. CDR3 nucleotide sequence: TGTGCCAGCAGTCCCCAGGGGTCTGGGGCCAACGTCCTGACTTTC. Residues: CASSPQGSGANVLTF.

The chain couples TRBV18 to TRBJ1-5; D uncertain. The V end lost 5 bases, the J end lost 0 bases, and 20 bases lay between the germline ends. Per germline, CDR1 KGHSH and CDR2 LQKENI. The CDR3 sequence is 18 residues long. The CDR3 DNA is TGTGCCAGCTCATTCCGGGAAAGAAGTCGTTATAGCAATCAGCCCCAGCATTTT. Translating gives CASSFRERSRYSNQPQHF.

The chain has TRBV28 and TRBJ2-7; D unresolved. The CDR3 extends over 11 amino acids. V was trimmed by 4 bases and J by 3 bases, leaving 4 bases between them. CDR1 MDHEN and CDR2 SYDVKM come from the germline V gene. CDR3 bases: TGTGCCAGCAGTTCAATCTACGAGCAGTACTTC. Translated, it gives CASSSIYEQYF.

CDR3 in DNA: TGTGCCAGCAATGCAGGGGTTAACTATGGCTACACCTTC. This gives the protein CASNAGVNYGYTF. This rearrangement joins TRBV28 to TRBJ1-2, with D maybe TRBD1 (6 bases). Germline lookup yields CDR1 MDHEN and CDR2 SYDVKM. The CDR3 is made up of 13 amino acids. Trimming shortened V by 7 bases and J by 1 base, and 10 bases separated the two germline ends.

This rearrangement joins TRBV7-8 to TRBJ2-7, with 10 bases matching TRBD2. V shed 1 base and J 6 bases; nucleotides not matched to a gene: 6. CDR1 and CDR2 from the germline V gene are SGHVS and FQNEAQ. CDR3 length: 15 residues. CDR3 nucleotide sequence: TGTGCCAGCAGCTTAGGATCACTAGCGGGACTCGAGCAGTACTTC. Translated, it gives CASSLGSLAGLEQYF.

This CDR3 reads CAWRTSANTGELFF. The DNA for the CDR3 is TGTGCCTGGAGGACTAGCGCCAACACCGGGGAGCTGTTTTTT. The gene calls are TRBV30 and TRBJ2-2, with 8 bases that match TRBD2. Losses at the gene ends were 3 bases for V and 2 bases for J; bases not matched to a gene: 2. The germline CDR1 and CDR2 sequences are GTSNPN and SVGIG (reference sequence). CDR3 length equals 14 residues.

The genes are TRBV5-1 and TRBJ2-7; 14 bases are a match to TRBD2. V lost 4 bases, J lost 6 bases, and 6 bases stayed unmatched. The CDR3 runs 15 residues. CDR1 is SGHRS, CDR2 YFSETQ, per germline. The DNA of the CDR3 is TGCGCCAGCAGCAGTGGGACTAGCGGGAGTTTCGAGCAGTACTTC. Translation gives CASSSGTSGSFEQYF.